This T cell receptor beta chain was identified during a study of T cell changes during pregnancy in multiple sclerosis. The assay was immunoSEQ multiplex PCR, and TCRdb's table has in-frame clones only and misses some. The table shows about 36,000 clones, with 80% to 95% occurring only once. The germline CDR1 and CDR2 sequences are SGHDT and YYEEEE. The ends were cut back, 5 bases at V and 0 bases at J, with 19 bases in the middle. The CDR3 has 17 amino acids. The chain carries TRBV5-6 and TRBJ2-3; the D gene is possibly TRBD1 (6 bases). The starting material was CD4+ T cells from peripheral blood mononuclear cells, obtained in the third trimester of pregnancy. The TCR originated in a female donor in good health, enrolled as a control in a pregnancy study. CDR3 sequence: CASRKEQGIISTDTQYF. Here the CDR3 DNA reads TGTGCCAGCAGAAAAGAACAGGGAATAATTAGCACAGATACGCAGTATTTT. Filled out from reference TRBV5-6 and TRBJ2-3, the complete variable domain reads DAGVTQSPTHLIKTRGQQVTLRCSPKSGHDTVSWYQQALGQGPQFIFQYYEEEERQRGNFPDRFSGHQFPNYSSELNVNALLLGDSALYLCASRKEQGIISTDTQYFGPGTRLTVL.